These 3 T cell receptor beta chains share one sample of origin, sequenced in a study of blood T cell repertoires in COVID-19. The data were produced by immunoSEQ multiplex PCR, yet TCRdb's version contains in-frame clones alone and is incomplete. This table has about 80,000 clones, approximately 90% appearing once. The sample comprised peripheral blood. These receptors all stem from a woman at least 80 years old with acute or convalescent COVID-19.

The CDR3 coding sequence is TGTGCCAGCCTGACTAGCGGGAGGAGAGATACGCAGTATTTT. As protein: CASLTSGRRDTQYF. V and J are TRBV11-2 and TRBJ2-3; TRBD2 matches 13 bases. The CDR3 consists of 14 residues. The V segment lost 8 bases and the J segment 5 bases; nucleotides outside the gene matches: 4. Germline CDR1 SGHAT, CDR2 FQNNGV. Together with reference TRBV11-2 and TRBJ2-3, the CDR3 gives the full variable domain: EAGVAQSPRYKIIEKRQSVAFWCNPISGHATLYWYQQILGQGPKLLIQFQNNGVVDDSQLPKDRFSAERLKGVDSTLKIQPAKLEDSAVYLCASLTSGRRDTQYFGPGTRLTVL.

Only a few counts were recorded for this clone. The V and J genes are TRBV2 and TRBJ1-2; D is ambiguous. The CDR3 totals 12 residues. Germline-derived CDR1 and CDR2 are SNHLY and FYNNEI. Trimming removed 7 bases at V and 4 bases at J, with 10 bases between. CDR3 residues: CASKMGSYGYTF. The CDR3 coding sequence is TGTGCCAGCAAAATGGGGAGCTATGGCTACACCTTC.

The gene calls are TRBV6-2 or TRBV6-3 and TRBJ1-5, with 9 bases fitting TRBD1. The CDR3 is made up of 16 amino acids. Per the germline V gene, CDR1 is MNHEY and CDR2 is SVGEGT. J was trimmed by 2 bases and V by 6 bases; bases with no gene match: 8. The CDR3 sequence is CASSVPGQGGNQPQHF. CDR3 nucleotide sequence: TGTGCCAGCAGCGTCCCGGGACAGGGAGGCAATCAGCCCCAGCATTTT.